The T cell receptor beta chain described here comes from a study of shared clonotypes between healthy human individuals. Per the authors' pipeline: ImmunoSEQ only sent back junction sequences with no quality scores, so filtering was done differently. Using immunoSEQ multiplex PCR, the repertoire was profiled, and TCRdb retains in-frame clones only, with some absent. V and J calls and clone size are given by that table; D and trimming were obtained from the DNA. The table includes some 500,000 clones, 70% to 80% detected once. This clone was counted only a few times. The antigen is undetermined. General observations from the study: Sequencing depth was expected to affect clonotype sharing among donors.

Unmatched junction bases numbered 9, after V lost 6 bases and J lost 3 bases. The CDR3 spans 15 residues. Germline V lookup: CDR1 MNHEY, CDR2 SMNVEV (reference sequence). The receptor was isolated from a woman aged 40-49 years in good health. Some clones in this sample may be carry-over from other donors' samples. Sample: PBMCs. The V gene is TRBV27, the J gene TRBJ2-5; 8 positions match TRBD1. The DNA for the CDR3 is TGTGCCAGCAGCCGTAGACAGGGGAGTAAAGAGACCCAGTACTTC. Encoded protein: CASSRRQGSKETQYF.